The 10 T cell receptor beta chains below all came from one sample that was sequenced in a study of T cells in Graves' hyperthyroidism and ophthalmopathy. Researchers amplified the TCR beta CDR3 regions from RNA transcripts. HTBI primers were the set used in a first-round RT-PCR of the TCR CDR3. In TCRdb, the multiplex PCR reads were re-called with MiXCR into one record per CDR3 protein. The sample has 450,000 to 700,000 distinct CDR3 sequences; under 60% are singletons. The sequenced sample consisted of peripheral blood or thyroid tissue (not recorded which). All receptors derive from a woman between 18 and 29 years old with Graves' hyperthyroidism.

On this clonotype: A much bigger clone sits one base away, suggesting this may be a read error. CDR3 sequence (DNA): TGTGCCAGCAGTTTCGAGGGGAACGGAAACACCATACATTTT. This gives the protein CASSFEGNGNTIHF. The chain uses TRBV12-3 or TRBV12-4 and TRBJ1-3; D is possibly TRBD1 (5 bases). There are 14 residues in the CDR3.

For this clonotype: A much larger clone differs from this one at a single base, so this may be a read error. The chain has TRBV12-3 or TRBV12-4 and TRBJ2-7; D is uncertain. Trimming pared 7 bases from V and 4 bases from J, leaving 14 bases between. The CDR3 is made up of 13 amino acids. CDR3 DNA: TGTGCCAGCAATAACGACTGGGCTTACGAGCAGTACTTC. The encoded protein is CASNNDWAYEQYF.

V gene TRBV5-1 combines with J gene TRBJ1-2; 9 nucleotides line up with TRBD1. The trim removed 0 bases at V and 12 bases at J, leaving 9 bases unmatched. This CDR3 spans 14 amino acids. Germline loops: CDR1 SGHRS, CDR2 YFSETQ. CDR3 protein: CASSLGDREYSNTF. In DNA form, the CDR3 reads TGCGCCAGCAGCTTGGGGGACAGGGAATATAGCAACACCTTC.

This clonotype was detected a few times. In nucleotides, the CDR3 is TGTGCCAGCAGCGATGGGGGGGCAGGTCTCGCCTACGAGCAGTACTTC. Amino acids: CASSDGGAGLAYEQYF. The chain carries TRBV3-1 and TRBJ2-7, with TRBD2 as a possible D gene (7 bases). The CDR3 covers 16 residues. The V end was cut by 5 bases, the J end by 2 bases, with 19 bases between. Germline CDR1 and CDR2: LGHDT and YNNKEL (reference sequence).

This chain links TRBV29-1 with TRBJ2-5; weak D call: TRBD2 (6 bases). V lost 6 bases to trimming and J lost 1 base, with 15 bases between them. The CDR3 consists of 14 residues. Germline V CDR1 and CDR2: SQVTM, ANQGSEA. The CDR3 protein is CSVGTGDFQETQYF. The DNA for the CDR3 is TGCAGCGTGGGGACTGGCGACTTCCAAGAGACCCAGTACTTC.

This chain connects TRBV20-1 to TRBJ1-2; possible D gene TRBD1, 5 bases. Germline-derived CDR1 and CDR2 are DFQATT and SNEGSKA (reference sequence). There are 14 residues in the CDR3. Between the trimmed V and J ends, which lost 3 bases and 3 bases, there was a span of 14 bases. The CDR3 region is CSARRGRADYGYTF. Here the CDR3 DNA reads TGCAGTGCTAGGAGGGGTAGGGCGGACTATGGCTACACCTTC.

This clonotype was picked up a small number of times. The rearrangement uses TRBV19 and TRBJ2-1; D might be TRBD1 or TRBD2, each matching 7 bases. The CDR3 is made up of 13 amino acids. V lost 4 bases, J lost 9 bases, and 13 bases lay in between. CDR1 is LNHDA, CDR2 SQIVND, per germline (reference sequence). CDR3: CASSNQGEGEQFF. The CDR3, as DNA: TGTGCCAGTAGTAACCAGGGGGAGGGTGAGCAGTTCTTC.

The genes are TRBV7-9 and TRBJ2-3, with 13 positions matching TRBD2. Germline V CDR1 and CDR2: SEHNR, FQNEAQ (reference sequence). V lost 5 bases, J lost 6 bases, and 8 bases stayed unmatched. CDR3 length: 16 residues. The CDR3 spells CASSPRLAGGYDTQYF. CDR3 DNA: TGTGCCAGCAGCCCCCGACTAGCGGGAGGATACGATACGCAGTATTTT.

This sequence joins TRBV7-2 and TRBJ1-2, with a tentative D call TRBD1 (6 bases). CDR3 length: 16 residues. CDR1 and CDR2 (germline): SGHTA, FQGNSA. V dropped 1 base and J dropped 2 bases, with 14 bases sitting between them. The CDR3 DNA sequence: TGTGCCAGCAGCTTAGATTACAAGGGGGTAAACTATGGCTACACCTTC. Residues: CASSLDYKGVNYGYTF.

This clonotype was observed a few times. The rearrangement uses TRBV12-3 or TRBV12-4 and TRBJ1-4; D gene uncertain. The CDR3 length is 13 residues. The ends were cut back, 5 bases at V and 7 bases at J, with 11 bases in the middle. This chain's CDR3 is CASSEAGGEKLFF. CDR3 nucleotides: TGTGCCAGCAGTGAAGCCGGTGGTGAAAAACTGTTTTTT.